Listed below are T cell receptor beta chains from one sample, sequenced in a study of Graves' ophthalmopathy and Graves' hyperthyroidism. TCRdb reanalysed the multiplex PCR reads using MiXCR and keeps one entry per CDR3 protein. The sample carries about 420,000 distinct CDR3 sequences, over 20% recorded once. Sequenced input: peripheral blood. These receptors were taken from a woman aged 18 to 35 with stable Graves' hyperthyroidism. Each CDR3 is given without its conserved first and last residue. D genes are given only for firm matches. Clone sizes are given selectively: once, few, many, or a class where the clone is expanded.

j_call | d_call | clone_size | v_call | cdr3_aa
TRBJ2-5 | - | many | TRBV5-1 | ASSPATGTYQETQY
TRBJ1-5 | - | many | TRBV6-1 | ASSDRQGEQPQH
TRBJ2-7 | - | many | TRBV7-2 | ASSPSTGTRYEQY
TRBJ2-1 | - | - | TRBV5-6 | ASSLAGPQF
TRBJ1-1 | - | many | TRBV15 | ATSRGQALNTEAF
TRBJ2-7 | - | many | TRBV20-1 | SASLPRESYEQY
TRBJ1-1 | TRBD1 | many | TRBV11-2 | ASSLDFPRGSNTEAF
TRBJ1-1 | - | - | TRBV6-5 | ASRYNRRGNTEAF
TRBJ2-7 | - | - | TRBV6-5 | ASSYSIASFSYEQY
TRBJ2-5 | TRBD2 | many | TRBV7-2 | ASSPKQREGRETQY
TRBJ2-7 | - | many | TRBV6-2/TRBV6-3 | ASSYITEQY
TRBJ2-5 | - | few | TRBV6-1 | ASIKPGTETQY
TRBJ2-2 | - | - | TRBV29-1 | SVVLGHSNTGELF
TRBJ2-7 | TRBD1 | many | TRBV15 | ATSDRGGRDEQY
TRBJ2-2 | - | many | TRBV5-1 | ASSPSRGDDTGELF
TRBJ1-5 | TRBD1 | many | TRBV6-4 | ASTRGGPGQGRSNQPQH
TRBJ1-1 | - | many | TRBV19 | ASKNTGRKFEAF
TRBJ2-5 | - | many | TRBV7-3 | ASSLNREETQY
TRBJ2-7 | TRBD1 | many | TRBV20-1 | SAGQANYEQY
TRBJ2-7 | TRBD1 | - | TRBV6-1 | ATWTGAVGKQY
TRBJ2-3 | - | once | TRBV29-1 | SVLPVDTQY
TRBJ2-5 | - | many | TRBV9 | ASSVGGYEETQY
TRBJ1-2 | - | many | TRBV5-1 | ASSLGGIDYGYT
TRBJ2-7 | - | - | TRBV12-3/TRBV12-4 | ASSLAGVRHEQY
TRBJ2-1 | TRBD2 | few | TRBV20-1 | SARGTSGRALGEQF
TRBJ2-5 | - | many | TRBV6-2/TRBV6-3 | ASTHGREVYQETQY
TRBJ2-2 | - | many | TRBV27 | ASSPGTLIRGELF
TRBJ1-1 | - | few | TRBV12-3/TRBV12-4 | ASSLDFGNTEAF
TRBJ2-6 | - | - | TRBV6-1 | ASSETNSGANVLT
TRBJ2-4 | TRBD2 | many | TRBV20-1 | SAIRGLAGGPGNIQY
TRBJ1-5 | TRBD1 | many | TRBV7-9 | ASSWGQGRNQPQH
TRBJ1-1 | - | many | TRBV20-1 | SAREGSDTEAF
TRBJ2-2 | TRBD1 | many | TRBV7-2 | ARRTGNTGELF
TRBJ1-3 | - | many | TRBV5-1 | ASSLIGTDRGDTIY
TRBJ1-3 | - | many | TRBV25-1 | ASSESFSGSSGNTIY
TRBJ1-5 | - | many | TRBV15 | ATSLGGGQPQH
TRBJ2-7 | - | many | TRBV20-1 | SAQKFGPSIEQY
TRBJ1-1 | - | - | TRBV19 | ASSILPRGTEAF
TRBJ1-5 | - | many | TRBV20-1 | SARNQYSNQPQH
TRBJ2-2 | TRBD1 | many | TRBV2 | ANRGTTGELF
TRBJ1-1 | - | many | TRBV30 | AWSVKATIEAF
TRBJ2-5 | - | - | TRBV2 | ASSDRVGTQY
TRBJ1-2 | TRBD1 | many | TRBV6-5 | ASSSGQGRNYGYT
TRBJ2-5 | - | - | TRBV12-3/TRBV12-4 | ASSTSSKTQY
TRBJ1-1 | - | many | TRBV2 | ASTEGLGFTEAF
TRBJ1-2 | TRBD1 | many | TRBV27 | ASRQTGGLYGYT
TRBJ2-7 | - | many | TRBV28 | ASSLAAASEQY
TRBJ1-1 | - | many | TRBV12-3/TRBV12-4 | ASNRVSQPLFEAF
TRBJ2-7 | - | - | TRBV7-6 | ASGPGRSYEQY
TRBJ2-7 | TRBD1 | many | TRBV7-9 | ASSLRTGAGQY
TRBJ2-3 | - | many | TRBV6-1 | ASRTASTDTQY
TRBJ2-1 | TRBD2 | few | TRBV28 | ASSSVTSGRWYEQF
TRBJ1-6 | - | many | TRBV20-1 | SARDPRGSSPLH
TRBJ1-2 | - | many | TRBV25-1 | ASSVSGGAPGPYGYT
TRBJ2-7 | TRBD2 | many | TRBV10-3 | AISEGTSGLTEQY
TRBJ2-7 | TRBD2 | many | TRBV20-1 | SAMGLAGENSYEQY